The 27 T cell receptor beta chains in this list originate from one sample, sequenced in a study of monozygotic twins with cystic fibrosis. Some clones are missing from TCRdb's copy, which holds only in-frame ones; the method was immunoSEQ multiplex PCR. The sample records tens of thousands of clones, around 85% being singletons. Sample: blood. These receptors all come from a girl aged 2-10 years with cystic fibrosis.

J is TRBJ1-1 and V is TRBV6-6; possible D gene TRBD1, 6 bases. The CDR3 totals 14 residues. Germline assignment: CDR1 MNHNY and CDR2 SVGAGI (reference sequence). Trimming removed 3 bases from V and 3 bases from J, with 11 bases in between. The CDR3, as DNA: TGTGCCAGCAGTTATAGAGGACAGTACACTGAAGCTTTCTTT. Protein: CASSYRGQYTEAFF.

DNA of the CDR3: TGTGCCAGTAGTCCACCACAGGGGGGACTTTATAGCAATCAGCCCCAGCATTTT. Its protein is CASSPPQGGLYSNQPQHF. The J gene is TRBJ1-5, the V gene TRBV19; 8 bases map to TRBD1. Germline-derived CDR1 and CDR2 are LNHDA and SQIVND (reference sequence). The CDR3 runs 18 residues. V was pared by 5 bases and J by 0 bases, with 12 bases of the junction left unmatched.

V gene TRBV5-1 combines with J gene TRBJ2-7; no clear D gene. The CDR3 is made up of 13 amino acids. The germline V gene encodes CDR1 SGHRS and CDR2 YFSETQ. The V end lost 2 bases, the J end lost 0 bases, and 6 bases lay between the germline ends. The chain's CDR3 is CASSFGDSYEQYF. In DNA, the CDR3 is TGCGCCAGCAGCTTTGGGGACTCCTACGAGCAGTACTTC.

The chain has TRBV27 and TRBJ2-7, with 8 bases that match TRBD2. Germline V gives CDR1 MNHEY, CDR2 SMNVEV (reference sequence). V gave up 3 bases and J gave up 6 bases; unmatched junction bases: 7. This CDR3 contains 14 residues. The CDR3 protein is CASSFGSGKGEQYF. In nucleotides, the CDR3 is TGTGCCAGCAGTTTTGGTAGCGGGAAAGGCGAGCAGTACTTC.

This chain connects TRBV29-1 to TRBJ2-7; 7 nucleotides agree with TRBD1. The germline V gene has CDR1 SQVTM and CDR2 ANQGSEA. V lost 6 bases to trimming and J lost 3 bases; unmatched junction nucleotides: 8. The CDR3 sequence is 13 residues long. CDR3 residues: CSVMTGQSYEQYF. CDR3 DNA: TGCAGCGTCATGACGGGACAGAGCTACGAGCAGTACTTC.

This chain connects TRBV15 to TRBJ2-3; the match to TRBD2 covers 12 bases. This CDR3 contains 16 residues. The J segment lost 5 bases and the V segment lost 0 bases, leaving 3 bases of the junction unmatched. CDR1 and CDR2 (germline): LNHNV, YYDKDF (reference sequence). This CDR3 is CATSRDLAGGVDTQYF. The CDR3 DNA reads TGTGCCACCAGCAGAGATCTAGCGGGAGGGGTAGATACGCAGTATTTT.

This sequence joins TRBV19 and TRBJ1-2; 7 nucleotides align to TRBD1. Germline CDR1 and CDR2: LNHDA and SQIVND (reference sequence). The CDR3 contains 12 residues. Trimming removed 8 bases from V and 4 bases from J; junction bases left unmatched: 4. The CDR3 protein is CASQQGPYGYTF. The CDR3, as DNA: TGTGCCAGTCAACAGGGGCCCTATGGCTACACCTTC.

This chain connects TRBV25-1 to TRBJ2-2; 7 nucleotides match TRBD1. This CDR3 is 12 amino acids long. V trimming: 8 bases; J trimming: 5 bases; junction bases outside the gene matches: 2. Germline V gene lookup returns CDR1 MGHDK and CDR2 SYGVNS. The DNA of the CDR3 is TGTGCCAGCGGCAGGGGGACCGGGGAGCTGTTTTTT. Translation: CASGRGTGELFF.

The CDR3 nucleotides read TGTGCCAGCAGTGTGGGGGGCCGGGGCTATGGCTACACCTTC. It encodes CASSVGGRGYGYTF. The chain joins TRBV2 to TRBJ1-2; D perhaps matches TRBD1 (6 bases). This CDR3 region has 14 residues. Deletions cut 4 bases from V and 4 bases from J, with 13 bases between. Per the germline V gene, CDR1 is SNHLY and CDR2 is FYNNEI.

This rearrangement joins TRBV7-9 to TRBJ1-1, with 8 bases identical to TRBD1. This CDR3 is built from 16 residues. Unmatched junction bases numbered 11, after V lost 5 bases and J lost 3 bases. From germline, CDR1 is SEHNR and CDR2 FQNEAQ (reference sequence). In DNA form, the CDR3 reads TGTGCCAGCAGCAACCGCAGGGGGCTAGATGACACTGAAGCTTTCTTT. It is translated as CASSNRRGLDDTEAFF.

The rearrangement uses TRBV5-6 and TRBJ1-5; D perhaps matches TRBD1 (6 bases). Germline assignment: CDR1 SGHDT and CDR2 YYEEEE. The length of the CDR3 is 15 residues. The V end lost 4 bases, the J end lost 4 bases, and 15 bases lay between the germline ends. CDR3 protein: CASSTTGGGNQPQHF. The CDR3 nucleotides read TGTGCCAGCAGCACGACAGGCGGGGGGAATCAGCCCCAGCATTTT.

The J gene is TRBJ2-1, the V gene TRBV6-6, with D maybe TRBD2 (6 bases). CDR1 MNHNY and CDR2 SVGAGI come from the germline V gene (reference sequence). V lost 0 bases to trimming and J lost 0 bases, with 6 bases between them. CDR3 length equals 15 residues. CDR3: CASSYSGGSYNEQFF. The CDR3 region has the DNA TGTGCCAGCAGTTACTCGGGGGGCTCCTACAATGAGCAGTTCTTC.

The V call is TRBV29-1, the J call TRBJ2-3, with D perhaps TRBD2 (5 bases). Germline V gene lookup returns CDR1 SQVTM and CDR2 ANQGSEA. V lost 5 bases and J 4 bases, leaving 7 bases between the germline ends. This CDR3 contains 11 residues. The DNA for the CDR3 is TGCAGCGTTCCGGAGGCAGATACGCAGTATTTT. Translated: CSVPEADTQYF.

The V and J genes are TRBV5-4 and TRBJ1-1; 7 nucleotides line up with TRBD1. Germline trimming cut 4 bases from V and 4 bases from J; bases unmatched to any gene: 7. CDR1 is SGHNT, CDR2 YYREEE, per germline (reference sequence). The CDR3 totals 14 residues. The CDR3: CASSAPGQVTEAFF. In DNA, the CDR3 is TGTGCCAGCAGCGCCCCCGGACAGGTCACTGAAGCTTTCTTT. Full variable domain (outside the CDR3, taken from reference TRBV5-4 and TRBJ1-1): ETGVTQSPTHLIKTRGQQVTLRCSSQSGHNTVSWYQQALGQGPQFIFQYYREEENGRGNFPPRFSGLQFPNYSSELNVNALELDDSALYLCASSAPGQVTEAFFGQGTRLTVV.

The chain couples TRBV11-2 to TRBJ1-1; D gene uncertain. Trimming shortened V by 4 bases and J by 0 bases, and 12 bases separated the two germline ends. CDR1 and CDR2 from the germline V gene are SGHAT and FQNNGV. The CDR3 runs to 15 residues. CDR3 region: CASSSRLSMNTEAFF. The CDR3 DNA is TGTGCCAGCAGCTCTCGGCTCAGCATGAACACTGAAGCTTTCTTT.

This chain joins TRBV28 and TRBJ2-3; no clear D. V lost 6 bases and J lost 4, with 8 bases in between. From germline, CDR1 is MDHEN and CDR2 SYDVKM. The CDR3 loop spans 12 amino acids. CDR3 protein: CASSQSADTQYF. CDR3 bases: TGTGCCAGCAGCCAATCTGCAGATACGCAGTATTTT.

This chain's CDR3 is CASSFVGGAEETQYF. CDR3 coding DNA: TGTGCCAGCAGCTTTGTGGGGGGCGCGGAGGAGACCCAGTACTTC. The rearrangement uses TRBV7-9 and TRBJ2-5; either TRBD1 or TRBD2 may supply D (6 bases each). V gave up 3 bases and J gave up 5 bases, with 16 bases separating them. This CDR3 contains 15 residues. In germline, CDR1 is SEHNR, CDR2 FQNEAQ (reference sequence). The complete variable domain, with remaining parts taken from reference TRBV7-9 and TRBJ2-5, reads DTGVSQNPRHKITKRGQNVTFRCDPISEHNRLYWYRQTLGQGPEFLTYFQNEAQLEKSRLLSDRFSAERPKGSFSTLEIQRTEQGDSAMYLCASSFVGGAEETQYFGPGTRLLVL.

As DNA, the CDR3 is TGTGCCAGCAGTTTAAAGGGCACTAACTATGGCTACACCTTC. Amino acid sequence: CASSLKGTNYGYTF. The rearrangement uses TRBV27 and TRBJ1-2; unclear D gene. Looked up from germline, CDR1 is MNHEY and CDR2 is SMNVEV (reference sequence). Trimming took 2 bases from V and 0 from J, leaving 7 bases between them. This CDR3 region has 14 residues.

The rearrangement links TRBV29-1 to TRBJ1-1; tentative D call: TRBD1 (6 bases). CDR3 length: 13 residues. V was clipped by 5 bases and J by 0 bases, with 10 bases between them. Germline V gene data show CDR1 as SQVTM and CDR2 as ANQGSEA. CDR3 sequence: CSVSGVLNTEAFF. The DNA of the CDR3 is TGCAGCGTTTCAGGGGTGTTGAACACTGAAGCTTTCTTT.

The rearrangement links TRBV6-1 to TRBJ1-1; tentatively, D is TRBD1 (5 bases). CDR1 and CDR2 (germline): MNHNS, SASEGT. V gave up 2 bases and J gave up 1 base, with 8 bases separating them. This CDR3 is built from 14 residues. In DNA form, the CDR3 reads TGTGCCAGCAGTGAAAGTGGGGCGAACACTGAAGCTTTCTTT. It is translated as CASSESGANTEAFF.

The CDR3 DNA is TGTGCCACCAGCAGAGATGTTTCAGTCTTCAATCAGCCCCAGCATTTT. It codes for CATSRDVSVFNQPQHF. The rearrangement joins TRBV15 to TRBJ1-5; D is unresolved. The V gene lost 0 bases and the J gene lost 3 bases, with 12 bases spanning the gap. Germline V gene lookup returns CDR1 LNHNV and CDR2 YYDKDF (reference sequence). The CDR3 contains 16 residues.

A word on this clone: The sample has other DNA sequences that encode this CDR3 too. The chain joins TRBV6-5 to TRBJ1-2; D unresolved. The germline V and J ends were trimmed by 0 bases and 3 bases, with 11 bases remaining between them. CDR3 length: 15 residues. CDR1 is MNHEY, CDR2 SVGAGI, per germline. The DNA of the CDR3 is TGTGCCAGCAGTTACTCGATCGAGGGTGACTATGGCTACACCTTC. It encodes CASSYSIEGDYGYTF.

V gene TRBV6-4 combines with J gene TRBJ1-1, with no clear D. Trimming cost V 6 bases and J 1 base, with 6 bases left between them. The length of the CDR3 is 12 residues. Germline values: CDR1 MRHNA, CDR2 SNTAGT. The CDR3 region has the DNA TGTGCCAGCAGGAGAGGGAACACTGAAGCTTTCTTT. This gives the protein CASRRGNTEAFF.

The V and J genes are TRBV5-4 and TRBJ1-1, with TRBD1 matching over 9 bases. Germline V gene sequence: CDR1 SGHNT, CDR2 YYREEE (reference sequence). V lost 8 bases to trimming and J lost 4 bases; unmatched junction nucleotides: 9. The CDR3 has 14 residues. The CDR3 DNA sequence: TGTGCCAGTAAGGACAGGGGACCTAGCACTGAAGCTTTCTTT. Encoded protein: CASKDRGPSTEAFF.

This sequence joins TRBV7-6 and TRBJ1-2, with D possibly being TRBD1 (6 bases). Germline CDR1 and CDR2: SGHVS and FNYEAQ. Deletions cut 0 bases from V and 7 bases from J, with 15 bases between. This CDR3 has 15 residues. The CDR3 DNA reads TGTGCCAGCAGCTTAGCGATCGGGGGGCCGCGTGGCTACACCTTC. This translates into CASSLAIGGPRGYTF. Complete variable domain (other parts from reference TRBV7-6 and TRBJ1-2): GAGVSQSPRYKVTKRGQDVALRCDPISGHVSLYWYRQALGQGPEFLTYFNYEAQQDKSGLPNDRFSAERPEGSISTLTIQRTEQRDSAMYRCASSLAIGGPRGYTFGSGTRLTVV.

This chain links TRBV14 with TRBJ2-7; D not certain. The CDR3 contains 11 residues. Trimming took 3 bases from V and 7 from J, leaving 7 bases between them. Germline-derived CDR1 and CDR2 are SGHDN and FVKESK. CDR3 amino acids: CASSHAREQYF. The CDR3 DNA reads as TGTGCCAGCAGCCACGCCCGGGAGCAGTACTTC. Full variable domain (outside the CDR3, taken from reference TRBV14 and TRBJ2-7): EAGVTQFPSHSVIEKGQTVTLRCDPISGHDNLYWYRRVMGKEIKFLLHFVKESKQDESGMPNNRFLAERTGGTYSTLKVQPAELEDSGVYFCASSHAREQYFGPGTRLTVT.

J is TRBJ1-3 and V is TRBV4-2; D ambiguous. The CDR3 runs 15 residues. CDR1 is LGHNA and CDR2 is YNFKEQ in the germline V gene. Trimming left V 0 bases short and J 2 bases short, with 8 bases between. The CDR3 region is CASSQDKDAGNTIYF. The CDR3 coding sequence is TGTGCCAGCAGCCAAGATAAAGACGCTGGAAACACCATATATTTT.